This T cell receptor beta chain was profiled in a study of vaccination and CD4 T cells after COVID-19. Study in general: The convalescents were made up of six males and four females, two of whom were Hispanic. Overlapping spike peptides from SARS-CoV-2, HCoV-NL63, HCoV-OC43 and HCoV-229E served to stimulate the cells. Control cultures received a CEFX pool, an HIV-1 Nef pool, or no peptide.

Treatment specified: approximately nine-day PBMC culture with coronavirus spike peptide pools or control peptides (ViraFEST assay). Unexposed donor CD4+ T cells predated the COVID-19 pandemic, collected 2011-2018. PBMCs were cultured at around 2 million per well with 8 to 10 IU/ml IL-2 and approximately 10 ug/ml peptide pools. Scientists ran DNA taken from cultured CD4+ T cells through the Oncomine TCR Beta short-read assay for sequencing. Via MiXCR, TCRdb re-called the PCR reads, giving one row per CDR3 protein. The data contain several thousand distinct CDR3 sequences, about 34% of them singletons. As for this clonotype: Antigen unknown.

This TCR came from a human donor in good health. Sequencing input: CD4+ T cells from blood, cultured in vitro.

DNA of the CDR3: TGCAGTGCTATAAAGGTAATAGGGTGGGGGGACTATGGCTACACCTTC. Protein: CSAIKVIGWGDYGYTF. The gene calls are TRBV20-1 and TRBJ1-2; maybe TRBD1 (5 bases). Trimming shortened V by 4 bases and J by 3 bases, and 21 bases separated the two germline ends. The CDR3 has 16 amino acids. CDR1 and CDR2 from the germline V gene are DFQATT and SNEGSKA (reference sequence).